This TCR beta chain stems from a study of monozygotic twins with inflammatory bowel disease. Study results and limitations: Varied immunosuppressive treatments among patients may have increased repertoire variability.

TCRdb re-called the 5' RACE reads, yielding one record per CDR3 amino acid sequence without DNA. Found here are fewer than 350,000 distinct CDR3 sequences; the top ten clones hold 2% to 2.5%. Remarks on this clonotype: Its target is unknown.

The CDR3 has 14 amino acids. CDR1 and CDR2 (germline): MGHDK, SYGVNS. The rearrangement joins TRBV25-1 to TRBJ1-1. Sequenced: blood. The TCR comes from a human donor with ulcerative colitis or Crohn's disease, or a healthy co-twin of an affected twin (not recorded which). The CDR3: CASSEATENTEAFF.